This TCR beta chain was profiled in a study of T-cell reconstitution after alpha-beta-depleted transplantation in children. Researchers prepared the TCRbeta library using unique molecular identifiers, the study reports. TCRdb processed the PCR reads anew with MiXCR; each CDR3 protein has one entry. The sample records about 340,000 distinct CDR3 sequences, around a tenth being singletons. This clonotype was seen only a few times. Trimming took off 3 bases at V and 4 bases at J, with 15 bases between the two ends. Germline V lookup: CDR1 DFQATT, CDR2 SNEGSKA (reference sequence). The CDR3 extends over 14 amino acids.

The sequenced sample was PBMCs from the stem cell graft donor, obtained from the stem cell graft. The gene calls are TRBV20-1 and TRBJ2-5, with a tentative D call TRBD2 (6 bases). This TCR was recovered from a human donor who donated a stem cell graft to a child with acute lymphoblastic leukemia. As DNA, the CDR3 is TGCAGTGCTAGGGTCCCGTCCGGGGGAGAGACCCAGTACTTC. Translating gives CSARVPSGGETQYF.